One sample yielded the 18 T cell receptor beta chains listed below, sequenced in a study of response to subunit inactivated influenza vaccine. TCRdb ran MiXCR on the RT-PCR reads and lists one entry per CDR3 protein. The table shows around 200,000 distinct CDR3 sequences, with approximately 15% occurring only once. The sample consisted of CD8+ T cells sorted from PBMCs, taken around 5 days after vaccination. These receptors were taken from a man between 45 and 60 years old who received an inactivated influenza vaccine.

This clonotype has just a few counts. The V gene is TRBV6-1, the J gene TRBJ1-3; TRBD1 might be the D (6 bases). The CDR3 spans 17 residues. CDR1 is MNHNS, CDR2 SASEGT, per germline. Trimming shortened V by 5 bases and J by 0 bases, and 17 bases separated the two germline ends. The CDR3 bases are TGTGCCAGCAGTACAGGGCAACTTTCGTTCTCTGGAAACACCATATATTTT. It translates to CASSTGQLSFSGNTIYF.

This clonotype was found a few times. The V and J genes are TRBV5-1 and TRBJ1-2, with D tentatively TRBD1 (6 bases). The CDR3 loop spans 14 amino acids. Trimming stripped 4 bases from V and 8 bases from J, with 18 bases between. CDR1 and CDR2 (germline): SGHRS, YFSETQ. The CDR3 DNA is TGCGCCAGCAGCCCTGCCAGGGGAATGGGCGGCTACACCTTC. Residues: CASSPARGMGGYTF.

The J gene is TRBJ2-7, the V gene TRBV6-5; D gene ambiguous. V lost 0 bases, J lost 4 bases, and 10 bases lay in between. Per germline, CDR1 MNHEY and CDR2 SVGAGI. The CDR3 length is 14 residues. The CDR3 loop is CASSYSSPDYEQYF. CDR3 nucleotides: TGTGCCAGCAGTTACTCGAGTCCGGATTACGAGCAGTACTTC.

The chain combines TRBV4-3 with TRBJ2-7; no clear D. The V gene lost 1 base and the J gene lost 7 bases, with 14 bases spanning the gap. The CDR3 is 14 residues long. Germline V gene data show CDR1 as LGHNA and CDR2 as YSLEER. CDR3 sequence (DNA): TGCGCCAGCAGCCAAGTATACCTTGACCGGGAGCAGTACTTC. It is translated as CASSQVYLDREQYF.

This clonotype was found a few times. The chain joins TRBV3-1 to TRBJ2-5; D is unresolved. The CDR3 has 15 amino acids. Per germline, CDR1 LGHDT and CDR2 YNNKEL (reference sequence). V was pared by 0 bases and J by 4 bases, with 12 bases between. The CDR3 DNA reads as TGTGCCAGCAGCCAAGATCTTGAGCGAGGAGAGACCCAGTACTTC. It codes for CASSQDLERGETQYF.

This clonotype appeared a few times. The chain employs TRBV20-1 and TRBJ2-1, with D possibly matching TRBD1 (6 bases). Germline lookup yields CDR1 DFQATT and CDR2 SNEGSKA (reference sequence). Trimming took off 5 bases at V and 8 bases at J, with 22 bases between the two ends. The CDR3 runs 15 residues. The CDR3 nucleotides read TGCAGTGCTGATGGGACACCCTTTTTGGGCGATGAGCAGTTCTTC. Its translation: CSADGTPFLGDEQFF.

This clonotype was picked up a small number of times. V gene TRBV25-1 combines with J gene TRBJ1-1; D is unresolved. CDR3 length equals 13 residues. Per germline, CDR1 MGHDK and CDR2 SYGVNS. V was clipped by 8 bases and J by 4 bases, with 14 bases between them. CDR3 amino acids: CASGETLSTEAFF. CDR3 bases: TGTGCCAGCGGGGAGACACTAAGCACTGAAGCTTTCTTT.

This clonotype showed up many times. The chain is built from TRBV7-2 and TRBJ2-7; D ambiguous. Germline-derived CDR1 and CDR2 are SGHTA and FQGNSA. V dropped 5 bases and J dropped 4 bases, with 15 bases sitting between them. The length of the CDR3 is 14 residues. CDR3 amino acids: CASSPEVNWYEQYF. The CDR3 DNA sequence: TGTGCCAGCAGCCCAGAGGTCAATTGGTACGAGCAGTACTTC.

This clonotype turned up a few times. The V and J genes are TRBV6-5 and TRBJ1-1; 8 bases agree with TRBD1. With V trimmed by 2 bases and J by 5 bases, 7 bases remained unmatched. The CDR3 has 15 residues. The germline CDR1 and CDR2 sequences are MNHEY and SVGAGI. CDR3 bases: TGTGCCAGCAGTTACCGGGACAGGCCCCTTACTGAAGCTTTCTTT. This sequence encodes CASSYRDRPLTEAFF.

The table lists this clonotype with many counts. The CDR3 bases are TGTGCCAGCAGCTTAGCGAGGTCAATCGAGCAGTACTTC. It codes for CASSLARSIEQYF. This sequence joins TRBV7-9 and TRBJ2-7, with D unresolved. The CDR3 is 13 residues long. Trimming removed 0 bases at V and 6 bases at J, with 9 bases between. Germline CDR1 is SEHNR and CDR2 is FQNEAQ (reference sequence).

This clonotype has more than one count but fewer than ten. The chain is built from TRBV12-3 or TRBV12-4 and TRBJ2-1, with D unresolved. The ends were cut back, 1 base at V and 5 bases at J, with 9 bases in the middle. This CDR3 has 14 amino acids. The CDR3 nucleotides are TGTGCCAGCAGTTTAGAGGGCCAGGACAATGAGCAGTTCTTC. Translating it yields CASSLEGQDNEQFF.

The CDR3 nucleotides read TGTGCCAGCAGCAGAGGGGAAATAGGGTATGGCTACACCTTC. Protein product: CASSRGEIGYGYTF. The V call is TRBV25-1, the J call TRBJ1-2; a weak D match, TRBD1 (5 bases). This CDR3 contains 14 residues. The V end was cut by 6 bases, the J end by 5 bases, with 16 bases between. The germline gives CDR1 MGHDK, CDR2 SYGVNS.

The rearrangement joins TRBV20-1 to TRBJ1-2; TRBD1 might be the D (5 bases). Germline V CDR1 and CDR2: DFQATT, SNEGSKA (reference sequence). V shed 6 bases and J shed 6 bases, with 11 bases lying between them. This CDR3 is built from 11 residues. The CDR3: CSALGPHGYTF. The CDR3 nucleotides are TGCAGTGCCCTGGGACCTCATGGCTACACCTTC.

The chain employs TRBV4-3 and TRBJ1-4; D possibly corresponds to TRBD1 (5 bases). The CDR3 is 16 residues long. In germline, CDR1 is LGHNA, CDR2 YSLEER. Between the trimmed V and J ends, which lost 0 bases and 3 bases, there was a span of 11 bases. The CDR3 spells CASSQDFRVANEKLFF. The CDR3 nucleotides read TGCGCCAGCAGCCAAGATTTCAGGGTCGCTAATGAAAAACTGTTTTTT.

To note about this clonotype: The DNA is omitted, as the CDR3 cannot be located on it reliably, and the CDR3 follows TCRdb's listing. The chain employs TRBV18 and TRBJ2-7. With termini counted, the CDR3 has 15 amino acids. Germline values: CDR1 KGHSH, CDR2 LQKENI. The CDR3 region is CASSPLWQDSYEQYF.

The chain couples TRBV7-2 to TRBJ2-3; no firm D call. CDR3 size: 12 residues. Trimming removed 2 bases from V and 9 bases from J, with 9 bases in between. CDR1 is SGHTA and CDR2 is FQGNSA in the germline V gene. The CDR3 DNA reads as TGTGCCAGCAGCTTATATGGTGGCACGCAGTATTTT. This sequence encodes CASSLYGGTQYF.

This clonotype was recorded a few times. DNA of the CDR3: TGTGCCAGCAGCTTGGCTCTTCGAGCGGGAGGTGGCTACAATGAGCAGTTCTTC. It translates to CASSLALRAGGGYNEQFF. The V and J genes are TRBV11-2 and TRBJ2-1, with 9 bases aligning to TRBD2. CDR1 is SGHAT and CDR2 is FQNNGV in the germline V gene. This CDR3 region has 18 residues. V was pared by 3 bases and J by 3 bases, with 12 bases of the junction left unmatched.

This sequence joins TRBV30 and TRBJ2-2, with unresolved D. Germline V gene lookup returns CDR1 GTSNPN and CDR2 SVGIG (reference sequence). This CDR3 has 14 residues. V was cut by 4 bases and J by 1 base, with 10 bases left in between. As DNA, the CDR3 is TGTGCCTGGAACCTAATAGGGAACACCGGGGAGCTGTTTTTT. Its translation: CAWNLIGNTGELFF.